These 29 T cell receptor beta chains originate from one sample sequenced in a study of technical replicates of blood from a handful of donors. Clones were read by immunoSEQ multiplex PCR, and TCRdb kept only the in-frame ones, dropping some. Among roughly 69,000 clones listed, under 98% were seen once. The sequenced sample was T cells isolated from PBMCs. Receptors were obtained from a human donor in good health.

The chain joins TRBV30 to TRBJ1-1; 7 positions agree with TRBD1. V lost 7 bases to trimming and J lost 0 bases; unmatched junction nucleotides: 5. The CDR3 is 13 amino acids. Looked up from germline, CDR1 is GTSNPN and CDR2 is SVGIG (reference sequence). The CDR3 DNA sequence: TGTGCCTCCCCGGGACAGATGAACACTGAAGCTTTCTTT. Its translation: CASPGQMNTEAFF. Drawing the rest from reference TRBV30 and TRBJ1-1, the complete variable domain is SQTIHQWPATLVQPVGSPLSLECTVEGTSNPNLYWYRQAAGRGLQLLFYSVGIGQISSEVPQNLSASRPQDRQFILSSKKLLLSDSGFYLCASPGQMNTEAFFGQGTRLTVV.

The genes are TRBV30 and TRBJ2-7; the D is unclear. CDR1 GTSNPN and CDR2 SVGIG come from the germline V gene (reference sequence). The CDR3 runs 11 residues. The V and J ends lost 6 bases and 6 bases respectively, with 12 bases between them. CDR3 in amino acids: CACTIYSEQYF. DNA for the CDR3: TGTGCCTGTACTATTTATTCCGAGCAGTACTTC.

The V and J genes are TRBV9 and TRBJ2-7; 7 bases are a match to TRBD2. Trimming cost V 4 bases and J 0 bases; bases outside gene matches: 7. The CDR3 spans 15 residues. Germline CDR1 SGDLS, CDR2 YYNGEE. DNA for the CDR3: TGTGCCAGCAGCCCTAGTGGGAGGGCCTCCTACGAGCAGTACTTC. Its translation is CASSPSGRASYEQYF.

This chain connects TRBV29-1 to TRBJ1-1, with D unresolved. The CDR3 sequence is 12 residues long. Germline CDR1 and CDR2: SQVTM and ANQGSEA. V gave up 0 bases and J gave up 6 bases, with 8 bases separating them. CDR3 residues: CSVEEGRPEAFF. The CDR3 bases are TGCAGCGTTGAAGAGGGGAGGCCTGAAGCTTTCTTT.

This chain joins TRBV27 and TRBJ2-7, with 8 bases matching TRBD1. CDR3 length: 14 amino acids. Trimming took 4 bases from V and 2 from J; bases not matched to a gene: 4. Germline V gives CDR1 MNHEY, CDR2 SMNVEV (reference sequence). Here the CDR3 reads CASSWGTGAYEQYF. The CDR3 nucleotides are TGTGCCAGCAGTTGGGGGACAGGAGCCTACGAGCAGTACTTC.

CDR3 sequence: CASSSDREVTEAFF. The CDR3 DNA reads TGTGCCAGCAGCTCTGACAGGGAAGTCACTGAAGCTTTCTTT. This chain connects TRBV5-8 to TRBJ1-1; 7 bases match TRBD1. The V gene's germline CDR1 is SGHTS and CDR2 YDEGEE. The V and J ends lost 3 bases and 4 bases, in that order; junction bases with no gene match: 6. CDR3 length: 14 amino acids.

This sequence joins TRBV6-1 and TRBJ2-7, with 9 bases fitting TRBD1. The CDR3 is 15 amino acids. The J segment lost 2 bases and the V segment lost 6 bases, leaving 8 bases of the junction unmatched. In germline, CDR1 is MNHNS, CDR2 SASEGT. The CDR3 loop reads CASRASGTGTYEQYF. The DNA for the CDR3 is TGTGCCAGCAGGGCTTCCGGGACAGGGACCTACGAGCAGTACTTC.

The V and J genes are TRBV13 and TRBJ2-2; TRBD1 aligns across 7 bases. The CDR3 covers 14 residues. Germline lookup yields CDR1 PRHDT and CDR2 FYEKMQ (reference sequence). V lost 4 bases, J lost 7 bases, and 6 bases stayed unmatched. The CDR3, as DNA: TGTGCCAGCAGCTCAGACAGGGACGGCGGGGAGCTGTTTTTT. It encodes CASSSDRDGGELFF.

The rearrangement joins TRBV16 to TRBJ2-7; D is ambiguous. V shed 4 bases and J shed 7 bases, with 14 bases lying between them. The CDR3 length is 13 residues. Germline CDR1 reads KGHSY; CDR2 reads FQNENV. In DNA form, the CDR3 reads TGTGCCAGCAGCCCCTACGTCGGGTATGAGCAGTACTTC. It translates to CASSPYVGYEQYF. Full variable domain (remainder filled in from reference TRBV16 and TRBJ2-7): GEEVAQTPKHLVRGEGQKAKLYCAPIKGHSYVFWYQQVLKNEFKFLISFQNENVFDETGMPKERFSAKCLPNSPCSLEIQATKLEDSAVYFCASSPYVGYEQYFGPGTRLTVT.

The rearrangement links TRBV28 to TRBJ1-4; D call uncertain. The germline gives CDR1 MDHEN, CDR2 SYDVKM. This CDR3 region has 16 residues. V was pared by 2 bases and J by 0 bases, with 10 bases between. The CDR3 DNA reads TGTGCCAGCAGTTTACTCCCCAGGTCAACTAATGAAAAACTGTTTTTT. The encoded protein is CASSLLPRSTNEKLFF.

This clone showed up just once. For the CDR3, the DNA is TGTGCCAGCAGCGTAGCCAGGACTAGCGGGACTCAAGAGACCCAGTACTTC. This gives the protein CASSVARTSGTQETQYF. The genes are TRBV9 and TRBJ2-5; 12 bases map to TRBD2. The CDR3 is 17 amino acids. The V and J ends lost 0 bases and 2 bases, in that order; junction bases with no gene match: 5. From germline, CDR1 is SGDLS and CDR2 YYNGEE.

The rearrangement joins TRBV5-1 to TRBJ1-5, with 8 bases fitting TRBD1. CDR1 is SGHRS and CDR2 is YFSETQ in the germline V gene. With V trimmed by 0 bases and J by 5 bases, 7 bases remained unmatched. The CDR3 spans 16 residues. CDR3 sequence reads: CASSLVGQGADQPQHF. CDR3 bases: TGCGCCAGCAGCTTGGTAGGACAGGGTGCCGATCAGCCCCAGCATTTT.

This clone was detected once. The V gene is TRBV5-1, the J gene TRBJ2-7; D perhaps matches TRBD2 (5 bases). Per germline, CDR1 SGHRS and CDR2 YFSETQ. There are 14 residues in the CDR3. Trimming removed 5 bases at V and 0 bases at J, with 12 bases between. This CDR3 reads CASSSRGNSYEQYF. The CDR3, as DNA: TGCGCCAGCAGTTCACGGGGAAACTCCTACGAGCAGTACTTC.

This clone was observed once. The chain employs TRBV30 and TRBJ1-3; 7 nucleotides agree with TRBD1. V gave up 4 bases and J gave up 2 bases; unmatched junction bases: 5. CDR1 GTSNPN and CDR2 SVGIG come from the germline V gene (reference sequence). The CDR3 is 14 residues long. The CDR3 protein is CAWMGQRAGNTIYF. The CDR3 nucleotides are TGTGCCTGGATGGGACAGAGGGCTGGAAACACCATATATTTT.

This sequence joins TRBV7-6 and TRBJ2-7; possibly TRBD1 for D (6 bases). V lost 3 bases to trimming and J lost 3 bases, with 12 bases between them. Germline V gene sequence: CDR1 SGHVS, CDR2 FNYEAQ. This CDR3 has 14 amino acids. The CDR3 reads CASSFEQGDYEQYF. The CDR3 region has the DNA TGTGCCAGCAGCTTCGAACAGGGCGACTACGAGCAGTACTTC.

The chain is built from TRBV5-1 and TRBJ2-7, with 7 bases matching TRBD1. The length of the CDR3 is 13 residues. Germline V gene lookup returns CDR1 SGHRS and CDR2 YFSETQ. Trimming took 3 bases from V and 5 from J; bases not matched to a gene: 5. CDR3 amino acids: CASSSTGMHEQYF. As DNA, the CDR3 is TGCGCCAGCAGCTCGACAGGGATGCACGAGCAGTACTTC. The whole variable domain, remainder taken from reference TRBV5-1 and TRBJ2-7, is KAGVTQTPRYLIKTRGQQVTLSCSPISGHRSVSWYQQTPGQGLQFLFEYFSETQRNKGNFPGRFSGRQFSNSRSEMNVSTLELGDSALYLCASSSTGMHEQYFGPGTRLTVT.

This clone has just one count. The rearrangement joins TRBV5-6 to TRBJ2-7, with 7 positions matching TRBD1. CDR3 length: 14 residues. Losses at the gene ends were 4 bases for V and 3 bases for J; bases not matched to a gene: 7. Germline V gives CDR1 SGHDT, CDR2 YYEEEE. The CDR3 sequence: CASSAGTVLYEQYF. The CDR3 DNA reads TGTGCCAGCAGCGCCGGGACAGTACTCTACGAGCAGTACTTC.

This sequence joins TRBV4-1 and TRBJ2-1; 7 bases agree with TRBD2. V lost 1 base, J lost 8 bases, and 2 bases stayed unmatched. Per the germline V gene, CDR1 is MGHRA and CDR2 is YSYEKL. The CDR3 is made up of 13 amino acids. CDR3 DNA: TGCGCCAGCAGCCAAGGCGGGAGTCATGAGCAGTTCTTC. The encoded protein is CASSQGGSHEQFF.

This clone was detected once. The chain combines TRBV2 with TRBJ2-7; tentatively, D is TRBD2 (5 bases). V was trimmed by 8 bases and J by 1 base, leaving 12 bases between them. Germline assignment: CDR1 SNHLY and CDR2 FYNNEI. The length of the CDR3 is 13 residues. The CDR3 protein is CASSLRESYEQYF. CDR3 in DNA: TGTGCCAGCTCCTTAAGGGAGTCCTACGAGCAGTACTTC.

The gene calls are TRBV14 and TRBJ2-7; tentatively, D is TRBD2 (5 bases). The germline gives CDR1 SGHDN, CDR2 FVKESK. V lost 0 bases and J 4 bases, leaving 16 bases between the germline ends. The CDR3 covers 16 residues. The CDR3 sequence: CASSQDEAADPYEQYF. CDR3 DNA sequence: TGTGCCAGCAGCCAAGATGAGGCAGCGGACCCTTACGAGCAGTACTTC.

The chain links TRBV6-1 to TRBJ1-5; no definite D call. Germline V gives CDR1 MNHNS, CDR2 SASEGT. Trimming removed 2 bases from V and 4 bases from J, with 12 bases in between. The CDR3 consists of 15 residues. Here the CDR3 reads CASSEMVARNQPQHF. In nucleotides, the CDR3 is TGTGCCAGCAGTGAAATGGTCGCGAGGAATCAGCCCCAGCATTTT.

This chain joins TRBV4-1 and TRBJ1-5; D perhaps matches TRBD1 (6 bases). Trimming removed 6 bases from V and 2 bases from J, with 17 bases in between. Looked up from germline, CDR1 is MGHRA and CDR2 is YSYEKL. This CDR3 has 16 residues. CDR3 nucleotides: TGCGCCAGCAGATCCATACAGGGCGCCGGCAATCAGCCCCAGCATTTT. It yields the protein CASRSIQGAGNQPQHF.

The count of this clone is one. The V gene is TRBV7-2, the J gene TRBJ2-7; D possibly corresponds to TRBD2 (6 bases). CDR1 is SGHTA, CDR2 FQGNSA, per germline. Trimming removed 5 bases from V and 3 bases from J, with 14 bases in between. The CDR3 extends over 14 amino acids. The CDR3 loop reads CASSALAGLYEQYF. CDR3 sequence (DNA): TGTGCCAGCAGCGCTCTCGCGGGACTCTACGAGCAGTACTTC.

The gene calls are TRBV28 and TRBJ2-5, with 10 bases aligning to TRBD2. The CDR3 consists of 14 residues. CDR1 is MDHEN and CDR2 is SYDVKM in the germline V gene. V shed 6 bases, J shed 3 bases, and the junction held 4 bases outside the gene matches. The CDR3 here is CASRRAGGEETQYF. The DNA for the CDR3 is TGTGCCAGCAGGAGAGCGGGAGGGGAAGAGACCCAGTACTTC.

The chain is built from TRBV6-1 and TRBJ1-5; D might be TRBD1 (5 bases). This CDR3 comprises 14 residues. V gave up 5 bases and J gave up 0 bases, with 8 bases separating them. Looked up from germline, CDR1 is MNHNS and CDR2 is SASEGT. CDR3 DNA sequence: TGTGCCAGCAGTCCAGACAGTAGCAATCAGCCCCAGCATTTT. It specifies CASSPDSSNQPQHF.

The V call is TRBV29-1, the J call TRBJ1-2, with 7 bases identical to TRBD1. Unmatched junction bases numbered 9, after V lost 6 bases and J lost 5 bases. Germline CDR1 SQVTM, CDR2 ANQGSEA. CDR3 length equals 13 residues. CDR3 in DNA: TGCAGCGTGACAGGGAGGTTGGAGTATGGCTACACCTTC. Protein: CSVTGRLEYGYTF.

CDR3 sequence: CASSLGLLPQHF. The CDR3, as DNA: TGTGCCAGCAGCTTAGGCCTCTTGCCCCAGCATTTT. The gene calls are TRBV13 and TRBJ1-5; D gene unclear. Between the trimmed V and J ends, which lost 0 bases and 9 bases, there was a span of 6 bases. Per germline, CDR1 PRHDT and CDR2 FYEKMQ (reference sequence). The CDR3 sequence is 12 residues long.

Written as DNA, the CDR3 is TGTGCCAGCAGGCAGACAGGACCCTACGAGCAGTACTTC. Translated: CASRQTGPYEQYF. V is TRBV11-2 and J is TRBJ2-7, with D tentatively TRBD1 (6 bases). V was trimmed by 6 bases and J by 2 bases, leaving 11 bases between them. The CDR3 contains 13 residues. Germline V gene data show CDR1 as SGHAT and CDR2 as FQNNGV.

The chain combines TRBV11-3 with TRBJ2-3; no clear D gene. Germline lookup yields CDR1 SGHNT and CDR2 YENEEA. This CDR3 spans 14 amino acids. V shed 4 bases and J shed 0 bases, with 8 bases lying between them. This CDR3 reads CASSYGSSTDTQYF. In DNA, the CDR3 is TGTGCCAGCAGCTACGGGTCTAGCACAGATACGCAGTATTTT.